Following are 20 T cell receptor beta chains from one sample sequenced in a study of blood T cell repertoires in COVID-19. Clones were read by immunoSEQ multiplex PCR, and TCRdb kept only the in-frame ones, dropping some. Here the sample spans approximately 310,000 clones, approximately 81% being singletons. Sequencing input: PBMCs or T cells enriched from blood (not recorded which). The source is a woman between 25 and 40 years old who had been exposed to COVID-19.

The CDR3 spells CASNPTGYNSPLHF. CDR3 coding DNA: TGTGCCAGCAACCCTACGGGCTATAATTCACCCCTCCACTTT. V usage is TRBV27 and J usage is TRBJ1-6; D is unresolved. The V and J ends lost 7 bases and 3 bases respectively, with 10 bases between them. This CDR3 region has 14 residues. In germline, CDR1 is MNHEY, CDR2 SMNVEV (reference sequence).

The rearrangement links TRBV6-5 to TRBJ2-5; 9 bases are a match to TRBD2. This CDR3 has 15 amino acids. Trimming took 2 bases from V and 6 from J; bases not matched to a gene: 7. Germline V gene data show CDR1 as MNHEY and CDR2 as SVGAGI. The DNA for the CDR3 is TGTGCCAGCAGTTACCGTCCTAGCGGGATCCAGACCCAGTACTTC. It codes for CASSYRPSGIQTQYF.

This clone was counted a few times. The J gene is TRBJ1-6, the V gene TRBV19, with TRBD1 as a possible D gene (5 bases). The germline V gene encodes CDR1 LNHDA and CDR2 SQIVND (reference sequence). CDR3 length equals 15 residues. Deletions cut 4 bases from V and 6 bases from J, with 13 bases between. DNA for the CDR3: TGTGCCAGTAGTAGTGGGGCACACGGTAATTCACCCCTCCACTTT. Translated: CASSSGAHGNSPLHF.

This clone was seen only once. The chain recombines TRBV2 with TRBJ2-5; D is unclear. The V end was cut by 4 bases, the J end by 0 bases, with 6 bases between. Germline values: CDR1 SNHLY, CDR2 FYNNEI. The CDR3 is 13 residues long. The CDR3 region is CASSGDYQETQYF. The CDR3 nucleotides are TGTGCCAGCAGTGGAGACTACCAAGAGACCCAGTACTTC. The full variable domain, in which reference TRBV2 and TRBJ2-5 provide the parts outside the CDR3, is EPEVTQTPSHQVTQMGQEVILRCVPISNHLYFYWYRQILGQKVEFLVSFYNNEISEKSEIFDDQFSVERPDGSNFTLKIRSTKLEDSAMYFCASSGDYQETQYFGPGTRLLVL.

J is TRBJ2-1 and V is TRBV27; 10 nucleotides line up with TRBD2. Germline CDR1 is MNHEY and CDR2 is SMNVEV (reference sequence). Trimming took 3 bases from V and 9 from J; bases not matched to a gene: 8. The CDR3 runs to 15 residues. In DNA form, the CDR3 reads TGTGCCAGCAGTTTTGTAAGCGGGAGGGCCGGTGAGCAGTTCTTC. Its translation: CASSFVSGRAGEQFF.

V usage is TRBV6-5 and J usage is TRBJ2-7; TRBD2 aligns across 15 bases. The V gene end was trimmed by 5 bases and the J gene end by 7 bases; junction bases not matched to a gene: 3. The CDR3 totals 14 residues. The V gene's germline CDR1 is MNHEY and CDR2 SVGAGI. Here the CDR3 reads CASSRTSGREEQYF. CDR3 nucleotides: TGTGCCAGCAGTCGGACTAGCGGGAGGGAGGAGCAGTACTTC.

The rearrangement joins TRBV28 to TRBJ1-6; D perhaps matches TRBD1 (5 bases). The germline V and J ends were trimmed by 6 bases and 13 bases, with 16 bases remaining between them. Germline values: CDR1 MDHEN, CDR2 SYDVKM. The CDR3 covers 13 residues. The CDR3, as DNA: TGTGCCAGCAGGAGACAGAGCCCTGGGCCCCTCCACTTT. This gives the protein CASRRQSPGPLHF.

This chain uses TRBV5-1 with TRBJ2-1; D is uncertain. Trimming stripped 5 bases from V and 5 bases from J, with 14 bases between. Germline V gives CDR1 SGHRS, CDR2 YFSETQ. CDR3 length: 14 residues. The CDR3 DNA is TGCGCCAGCAGGTACCTCGGGTCCCACAATGAGCAGTTCTTC. It encodes CASRYLGSHNEQFF.

The J gene is TRBJ2-7, the V gene TRBV27; D possibly corresponds to TRBD1 (5 bases). The germline V gene encodes CDR1 MNHEY and CDR2 SMNVEV (reference sequence). This CDR3 has 15 amino acids. Trimming shortened V by 1 base and J by 1 base, and 11 bases separated the two germline ends. CDR3 in amino acids: CASSLYGHASYEQYF. CDR3 DNA: TGTGCCAGCAGTTTATATGGACACGCGTCCTACGAGCAGTACTTC.

The V and J genes are TRBV7-2 and TRBJ2-3, with 7 bases aligning to TRBD2. Germline V gene lookup returns CDR1 SGHTA and CDR2 FQGNSA. The CDR3 loop spans 16 amino acids. With V trimmed by 1 base and J by 6 bases, 10 bases remained unmatched. In nucleotides, the CDR3 is TGTGCCAGCAGCTTAGGAGCCGGGGGGAAGTTGGATACGCAGTATTTT. Translation gives CASSLGAGGKLDTQYF.

The chain employs TRBV6-5 and TRBJ1-4; D unresolved. The CDR3 totals 16 residues. V was shortened by 2 bases and J by 3 bases, with 13 bases between the two germline ends. From germline, CDR1 is MNHEY and CDR2 SVGAGI. The chain's CDR3 is CASSYTPATANEKLFF. The CDR3 nucleotides are TGTGCCAGCAGTTACACGCCCGCCACAGCTAATGAAAAACTGTTTTTT.

J is TRBJ2-7 and V is TRBV10-2; 9 bases fit TRBD1. This CDR3 spans 14 amino acids. Trimming cost V 9 bases and J 4 bases; bases outside gene matches: 10. Germline V gives CDR1 WSHSY, CDR2 SAAADI. CDR3 DNA sequence: TGCGCCAGTTTCGGAGGGACAGGGACGTACGAGCAGTACTTC. Protein sequence: CASFGGTGTYEQYF.

V gene TRBV28 combines with J gene TRBJ1-6; D unresolved. Trimming removed 4 bases at V and 3 bases at J, with 7 bases between. There are 14 residues in the CDR3. Germline-derived CDR1 and CDR2 are MDHEN and SYDVKM. CDR3 sequence (DNA): TGTGCCAGCAGTTCGGGTTACTATAATTCACCCCTCCACTTT. This gives the protein CASSSGYYNSPLHF.

This clone was counted a single time. The chain uses TRBV7-9 and TRBJ1-2, with D tentatively TRBD1 (5 bases). Germline CDR1 and CDR2: SEHNR and FQNEAQ (reference sequence). Trimming cost V 4 bases and J 4 bases, with 13 bases left between them. The CDR3 is 14 amino acids. As DNA, the CDR3 is TGTGCCAGCAGCTCAGGGAGGAAGGTCTATGGCTACACCTTC. Protein product: CASSSGRKVYGYTF.

The chain is built from TRBV19 and TRBJ2-1, with D possibly TRBD2 on 7 matching bases. The CDR3 length is 14 residues. V shed 5 bases and J shed 4 bases, with 12 bases lying between them. Per the germline V gene, CDR1 is LNHDA and CDR2 is SQIVND (reference sequence). CDR3 nucleotides: TGTGCCAGTAGTGGCGGGGGCCCGTACAATGAGCAGTTCTTC. Translating gives CASSGGGPYNEQFF.

The rearrangement links TRBV4-2 to TRBJ2-1, with TRBD2 matching 9 bases. Losses at the gene ends were 0 bases for V and 6 bases for J; bases not matched to a gene: 9. Germline CDR1 and CDR2: LGHNA and YNFKEQ. The CDR3 sequence is 17 residues long. CDR3 amino acids: CASSQDLTSGPPNEQFF. The CDR3 coding sequence is TGTGCCAGCAGCCAAGATCTTACTAGCGGGCCCCCCAATGAGCAGTTCTTC.

The V gene is TRBV27, the J gene TRBJ1-4; D unresolved. The CDR3 extends over 18 amino acids. The V gene's germline CDR1 is MNHEY and CDR2 SMNVEV (reference sequence). Trimming stripped 6 bases from V and 2 bases from J, with 22 bases between. CDR3 sequence: CASRSLWARSPTNEKLFF. CDR3 nucleotides: TGTGCCAGCAGGAGTTTATGGGCACGCTCCCCCACTAATGAAAAACTGTTTTTT.

A single count supports this clone. The gene calls are TRBV3-1 (or the pseudogene TRBV3-2) and TRBJ1-2; 8 bases map to TRBD1. Germline trimming cut 4 bases from V and 4 bases from J; bases unmatched to any gene: 8. CDR1 LGHDT and CDR2 YNNKEL come from the germline V gene (reference sequence). The CDR3 runs 15 residues. The CDR3 reads CASSLRDRLGYGYTF. In DNA form, the CDR3 reads TGTGCCAGCAGCCTCCGGGACAGGTTAGGCTATGGCTACACCTTC.

The chain has TRBV5-4 and TRBJ2-5; maybe TRBD2 (6 bases). Germline values: CDR1 SGHNT, CDR2 YYREEE (reference sequence). With 6 bases removed from V and 3 bases from J, the gap between germline ends came to 15 bases. The CDR3 length is 14 residues. DNA of the CDR3: TGTGCCAGCACCCTGGAGCGGGTCAAAGAGACCCAGTACTTC. The encoded protein is CASTLERVKETQYF.

This sequence joins TRBV6-5 and TRBJ2-7; 10 positions agree with TRBD1. The CDR3 loop spans 13 amino acids. V trimming: 6 bases; J trimming: 3 bases; junction bases outside the gene matches: 2. Germline V gene lookup returns CDR1 MNHEY and CDR2 SVGAGI. The CDR3 is CASRTGGLYEQYF. For the CDR3, the DNA is TGTGCCAGCAGGACAGGGGGCCTCTACGAGCAGTACTTC.